The TCR beta chain described here comes from a study of T cell responses to AZD1222 COVID-19 vaccine. This clone came up once. Antigen specificity is unknown. Overall study findings and caveats: With two AZD1222 doses given, Spike-specific TCR breadth and depth both rose. Without day 14 samples, only post-peak T cell repertoires were studied.

The CDR3 is made up of 14 amino acids. The V gene's germline CDR1 is SNHLY and CDR2 FYNNEI. The V gene lost 1 base and the J gene lost 4 bases, with 11 bases spanning the gap. TCRdb's table, derived via immunoSEQ multiplex PCR, lists solely in-frame clones and lacks some. The sample includes about 170,000 clones, approximately 90% of them seen just once. This chain links TRBV2 with TRBJ2-7, with TRBD1 as a possible D gene (6 bases). Sequences were derived from peripheral blood, sampled on day 0 of AZD1222 vaccination. The source is an adult in good health. CDR3 nucleotide sequence: TGTGCCAGCAGTGAAGAGGGTCAGGGGTACGAGCAGTACTTC. Protein sequence: CASSEEGQGYEQYF.